The rows below give T cell receptor beta chains drawn from one sample of a study of T-cell memory formation after mild COVID-19. From the 5' RACE reads, TCRdb called clonotypes with MiXCR, one entry per CDR3 protein. The top ten clones hold around 20% of a sample with around 310,000 distinct CDR3 sequences, more than 13% of them seen once. Material for sequencing was PBMCs or a T cell subset sorted from them (not recorded which). The receptor set was obtained from a young man who had mild COVID-19 (a few samples of this study predate the infection). Cell type and time point are not known. CDR3s leave out the opening cysteine and the closing phenylalanine or tryptophan. The D gene is left open where the match is weak.

.	TRBV29-1	TRBJ1-2	6	SVDGYT
.	TRBV6-6	TRBJ1-6	11	ASTPGYNSPLH
.	TRBV6-2/TRBV6-3	TRBJ1-2	10	ASSYSSNGYT
.	TRBV27	TRBJ1-6	11	ATAGQSNSPLH
.	TRBV5-5	TRBJ2-7	11	ASSLVDSYEQY
TRBD2	TRBV6-6	TRBJ2-3	11	ASSFVSGGTQY
TRBD1	TRBV10-3	TRBJ2-1	11	AIRTGTRDEQF
.	TRBV2	TRBJ2-5	13	ASSESAQTGETQY
.	TRBV25-1	TRBJ1-6	10	ASSDTPGLLH
.	TRBV6-5	TRBJ2-7	12	ASSARGASYEQY
.	TRBV5-4	TRBJ2-2	13	ASSLARTDHGELF
.	TRBV5-1	TRBJ1-5	13	ASSAADSSNQPQH
.	TRBV2	TRBJ2-3	12	AKTTGRSTDTQY
TRBD2	TRBV9	TRBJ2-4	15	ASSVVASGGPGNIQY
TRBD1	TRBV20-1	TRBJ2-1	12	SAPPGGPRDEQF
TRBD1	TRBV18	TRBJ2-1	13	ASSPGTGSRGEQF
TRBD1	TRBV4-1	TRBJ2-1	10	ASSLGGQGPF
TRBD1	TRBV9	TRBJ1-2	13	ASSVEDRPNYGYT
.	TRBV20-1	TRBJ1-2	11	SARDFQGVGYT
.	TRBV12-3/TRBV12-4	TRBJ1-2	12	ASSRTDLLYGYT
TRBD2	TRBV7-9	TRBJ2-1	10	ASSSRAGGPV
TRBD2	TRBV7-7	TRBJ2-5	13	ASSEIQRGLETQY
.	TRBV7-9	TRBJ1-1	10	ASSSGYTEAF
TRBD1	TRBV10-3	TRBJ2-1	13	ASATPGTGGNEQF
.	TRBV7-9	TRBJ1-6	13	ASSDENRVWSPLH
.	TRBV19	TRBJ2-3	12	ASSEITSTDTQY
.	TRBV29-1	TRBJ1-3	11	SVLGSAGNTIY
.	TRBV25-1	TRBJ2-7	10	ASSVRGSEQY
TRBD1	TRBV30	TRBJ2-6	11	AWTRDRAGVLT
.	TRBV24-1	TRBJ2-2	11	ATSLTNTGELF
.	TRBV12-3/TRBV12-4	TRBJ2-5	10	ASSSAVETQY
.	TRBV4-1	TRBJ2-5	13	ASSQLGESQETQY
.	TRBV20-1	TRBJ2-5	10	SARDQQETQY
.	TRBV10-3	TRBJ2-1	12	AISPTGPTGEQF
TRBD1	TRBV6-2/TRBV6-3	TRBJ1-2	13	ASSYAPGQIYGYT
.	TRBV12-3/TRBV12-4	TRBJ2-2	12	ASSWRPPAGELF
.	TRBV7-9	TRBJ2-1	12	ASSLVSVINEQF
.	TRBV3-1	TRBJ1-5	12	ASSPSWGGQPQH
.	TRBV5-1	TRBJ2-2	12	ASRGTLNTGELF
TRBD1	TRBV7-9	TRBJ1-5	12	ASSRGQGSQPQH
TRBD1	TRBV7-2	TRBJ2-5	13	ASSLGPGQEETQY
.	TRBV6-2/TRBV6-3	TRBJ2-2	15	ASSYLGGSLNTGELF
TRBD1	TRBV2	TRBJ1-1	13	ASSDPTGRRTEAF
.	TRBV29-1	TRBJ2-2	14	SVVGLYPLNTGELF
.	TRBV2	TRBJ2-5	11	ASSVNYQETQY
.	TRBV7-2	TRBJ1-5	13	ASSFSGQNNQPQH
.	TRBV18	TRBJ1-2	12	ASSPVDGFHGYT
TRBD2	TRBV6-2/TRBV6-3	TRBJ2-1	13	ASSYGGGPVNEQF
TRBD1	TRBV20-1	TRBJ1-5	13	SAAFLQGAFQPQH
.	TRBV7-2	TRBJ1-2	9	ASGFHYGYT
TRBD2	TRBV7-3	TRBJ2-3	13	ASRLQRGSADTQY
TRBD2	TRBV7-9	TRBJ2-7	15	ASSSFSGGAQSHEQY
.	TRBV7-9	TRBJ1-2	13	ASSLVVEANYGYT
.	TRBV7-2	TRBJ2-5	9	ASSTFETQY